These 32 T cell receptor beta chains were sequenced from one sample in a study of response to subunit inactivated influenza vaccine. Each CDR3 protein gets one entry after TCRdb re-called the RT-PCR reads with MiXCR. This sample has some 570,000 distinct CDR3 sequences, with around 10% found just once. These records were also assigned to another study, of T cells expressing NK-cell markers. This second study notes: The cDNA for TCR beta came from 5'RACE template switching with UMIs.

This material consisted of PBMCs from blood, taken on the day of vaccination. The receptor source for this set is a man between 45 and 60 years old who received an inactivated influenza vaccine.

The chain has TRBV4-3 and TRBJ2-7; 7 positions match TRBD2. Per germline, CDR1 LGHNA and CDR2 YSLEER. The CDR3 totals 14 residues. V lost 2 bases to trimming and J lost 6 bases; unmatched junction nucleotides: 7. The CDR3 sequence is CASSQSNGGSEQYF. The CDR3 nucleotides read TGCGCCAGCAGCCAATCTAACGGCGGGAGCGAGCAGTACTTC.

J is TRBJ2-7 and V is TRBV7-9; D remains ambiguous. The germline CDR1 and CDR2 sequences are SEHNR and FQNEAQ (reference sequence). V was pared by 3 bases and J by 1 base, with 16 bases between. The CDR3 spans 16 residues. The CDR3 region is CASSFGRSVGSYEQYF. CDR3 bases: TGTGCCAGCAGCTTCGGTCGGAGTGTGGGGTCCTACGAGCAGTACTTC.

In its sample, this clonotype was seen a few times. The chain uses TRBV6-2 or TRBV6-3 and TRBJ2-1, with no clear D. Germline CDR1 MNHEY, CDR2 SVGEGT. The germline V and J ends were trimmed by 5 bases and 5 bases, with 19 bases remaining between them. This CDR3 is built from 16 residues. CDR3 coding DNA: TGTGCCAGCAGTACACCGACACCCCGTAGAGACAATGAGCAGTTCTTC. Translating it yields CASSTPTPRRDNEQFF.

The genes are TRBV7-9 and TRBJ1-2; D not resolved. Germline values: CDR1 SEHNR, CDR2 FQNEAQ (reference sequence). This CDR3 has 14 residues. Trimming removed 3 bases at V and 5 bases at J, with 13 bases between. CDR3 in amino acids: CASSFLQEIYGYTF. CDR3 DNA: TGTGCCAGCAGCTTTTTGCAGGAGATTTATGGCTACACCTTC. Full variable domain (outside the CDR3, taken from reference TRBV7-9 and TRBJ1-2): DTGVSQNPRHKITKRGQNVTFRCDPISEHNRLYWYRQTLGQGPEFLTYFQNEAQLEKSRLLSDRFSAERPKGSFSTLEIQRTEQGDSAMYLCASSFLQEIYGYTFGSGTRLTVV.

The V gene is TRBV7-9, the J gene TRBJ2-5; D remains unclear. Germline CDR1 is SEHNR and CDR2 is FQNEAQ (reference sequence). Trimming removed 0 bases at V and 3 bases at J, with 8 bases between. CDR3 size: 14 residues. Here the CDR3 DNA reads TGTGCCAGCAGCTTAGCTCGGTCAGAAGAGACCCAGTACTTC. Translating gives CASSLARSEETQYF.

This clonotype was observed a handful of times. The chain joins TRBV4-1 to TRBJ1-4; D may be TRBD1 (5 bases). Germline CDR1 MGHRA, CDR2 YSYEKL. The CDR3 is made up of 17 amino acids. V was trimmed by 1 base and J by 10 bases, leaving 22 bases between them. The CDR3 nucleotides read TGCGCCAGCAGCCAAGCCCCGACGGGGGGTGTTACTGGAAAACTGTTTTTT. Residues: CASSQAPTGGVTGKLFF.

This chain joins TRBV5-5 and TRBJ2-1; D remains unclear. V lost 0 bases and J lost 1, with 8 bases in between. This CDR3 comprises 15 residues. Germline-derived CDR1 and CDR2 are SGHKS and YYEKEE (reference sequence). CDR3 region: CASSLDKGSYNEQFF. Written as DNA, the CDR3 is TGTGCCAGCAGCTTGGATAAGGGATCCTACAATGAGCAGTTCTTC.

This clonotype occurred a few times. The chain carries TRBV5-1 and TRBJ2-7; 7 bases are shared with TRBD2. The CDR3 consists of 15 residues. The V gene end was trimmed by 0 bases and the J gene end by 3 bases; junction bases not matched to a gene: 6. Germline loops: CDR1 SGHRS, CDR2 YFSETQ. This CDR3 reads CASSLGSGDFYEQYF. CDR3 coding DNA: TGCGCCAGCAGCTTGGGGAGCGGGGACTTCTACGAGCAGTACTTC.

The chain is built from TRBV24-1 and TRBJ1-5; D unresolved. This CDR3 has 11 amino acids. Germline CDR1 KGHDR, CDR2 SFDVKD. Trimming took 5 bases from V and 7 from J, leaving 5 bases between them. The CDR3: CATSVGQPQHF. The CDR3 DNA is TGTGCCACCAGTGTAGGCCAGCCCCAGCATTTT.

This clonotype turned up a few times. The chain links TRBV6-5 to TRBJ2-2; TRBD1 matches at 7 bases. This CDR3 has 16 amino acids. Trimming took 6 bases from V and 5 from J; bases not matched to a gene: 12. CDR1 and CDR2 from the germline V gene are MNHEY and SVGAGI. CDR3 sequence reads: CASSYGQERRTGELFF. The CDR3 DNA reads TGTGCCAGCAGCTACGGACAGGAGAGGAGGACCGGGGAGCTGTTTTTT.

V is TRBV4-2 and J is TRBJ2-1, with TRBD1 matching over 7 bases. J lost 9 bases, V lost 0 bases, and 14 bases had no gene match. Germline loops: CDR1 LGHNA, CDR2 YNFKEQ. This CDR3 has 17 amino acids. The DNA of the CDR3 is TGTGCCAGCAGCCAAGATACAGGGGTGTCTGTGGGGGTTGAGCAGTTCTTC. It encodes CASSQDTGVSVGVEQFF.

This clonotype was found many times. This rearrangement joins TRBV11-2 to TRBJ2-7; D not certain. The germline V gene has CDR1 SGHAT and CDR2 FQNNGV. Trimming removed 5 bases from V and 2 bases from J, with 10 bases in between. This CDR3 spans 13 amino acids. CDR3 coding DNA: TGTGCCAGCAGCACGACAAGAACCTACGAGCAGTACTTC. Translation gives CASSTTRTYEQYF.

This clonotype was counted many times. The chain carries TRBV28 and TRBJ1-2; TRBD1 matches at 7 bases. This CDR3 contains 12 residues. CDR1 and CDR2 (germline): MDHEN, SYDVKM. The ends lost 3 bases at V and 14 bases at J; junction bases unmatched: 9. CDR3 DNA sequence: TGTGCCAGCAGTTTCCTCGGACAGGCGGAGACCTTC. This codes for CASSFLGQAETF.

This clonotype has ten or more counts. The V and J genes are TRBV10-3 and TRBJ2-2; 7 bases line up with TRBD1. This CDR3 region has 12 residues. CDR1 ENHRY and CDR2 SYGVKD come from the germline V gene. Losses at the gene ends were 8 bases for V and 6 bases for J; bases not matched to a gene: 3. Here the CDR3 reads CAIGQGAGELFF. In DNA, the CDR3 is TGTGCCATCGGCCAGGGGGCCGGGGAGCTGTTTTTT.

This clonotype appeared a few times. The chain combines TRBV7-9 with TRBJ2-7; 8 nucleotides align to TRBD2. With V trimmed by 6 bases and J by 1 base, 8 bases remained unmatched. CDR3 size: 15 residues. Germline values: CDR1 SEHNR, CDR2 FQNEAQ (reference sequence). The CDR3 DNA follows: TGTGCCAGCAGGGGCCCCGGGGGGGGTTCCTACGAGCAGTACTTC. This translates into CASRGPGGGSYEQYF.

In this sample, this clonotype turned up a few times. The CDR3 loop reads CASIQRGQGNGYTF. As DNA, the CDR3 is TGTGCCAGCATACAGAGAGGACAGGGAAATGGCTACACCTTC. The chain joins TRBV2 to TRBJ1-2; TRBD1 matches at 8 bases. The CDR3 sequence is 14 residues long. Germline V gene lookup returns CDR1 SNHLY and CDR2 FYNNEI. The J segment lost 6 bases and the V segment lost 7 bases, leaving 10 bases of the junction unmatched.

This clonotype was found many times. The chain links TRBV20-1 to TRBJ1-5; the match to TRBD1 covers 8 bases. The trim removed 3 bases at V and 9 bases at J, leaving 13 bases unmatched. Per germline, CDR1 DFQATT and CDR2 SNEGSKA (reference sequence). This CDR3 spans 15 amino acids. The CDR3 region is CSASSGQGRMRPQHF. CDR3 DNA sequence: TGCAGTGCTAGTTCCGGACAGGGTCGGATGCGGCCCCAGCATTTT.

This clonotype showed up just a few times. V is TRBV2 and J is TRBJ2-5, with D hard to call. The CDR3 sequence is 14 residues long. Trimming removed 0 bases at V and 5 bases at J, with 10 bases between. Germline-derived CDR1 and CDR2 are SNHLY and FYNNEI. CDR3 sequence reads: CASSEAPVAETQYF. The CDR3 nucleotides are TGTGCCAGCAGTGAAGCCCCAGTCGCGGAGACCCAGTACTTC.

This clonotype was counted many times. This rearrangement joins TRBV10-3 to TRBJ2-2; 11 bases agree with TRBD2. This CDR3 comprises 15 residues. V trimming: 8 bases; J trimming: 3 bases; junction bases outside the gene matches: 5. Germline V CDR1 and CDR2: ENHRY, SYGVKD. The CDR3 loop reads CAIATSGSYTGELFF. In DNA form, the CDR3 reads TGTGCCATCGCCACTAGCGGGAGTTACACCGGGGAGCTGTTTTTT.

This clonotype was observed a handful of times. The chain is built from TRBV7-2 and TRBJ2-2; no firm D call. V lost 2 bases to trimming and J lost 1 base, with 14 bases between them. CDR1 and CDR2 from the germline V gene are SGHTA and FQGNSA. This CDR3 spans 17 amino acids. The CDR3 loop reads CASSLFFGTQNTGELFF. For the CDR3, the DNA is TGTGCCAGCAGCTTATTCTTCGGAACACAGAACACCGGGGAGCTGTTTTTT.

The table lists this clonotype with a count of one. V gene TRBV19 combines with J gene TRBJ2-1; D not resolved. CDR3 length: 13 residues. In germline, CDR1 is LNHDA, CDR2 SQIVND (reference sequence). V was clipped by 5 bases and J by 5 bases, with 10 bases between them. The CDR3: CASSSYSHNEQFF. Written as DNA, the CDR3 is TGTGCCAGTAGTTCGTACAGCCACAATGAGCAGTTCTTC. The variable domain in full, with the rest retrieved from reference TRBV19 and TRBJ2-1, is DGGITQSPKYLFRKEGQNVTLSCEQNLNHDAMYWYRQDPGQGLRLIYYSQIVNDFQKGDIAEGYSVSREKKESFPLTVTSAQKNPTAFYLCASSSYSHNEQFFGPGTRLTVL.

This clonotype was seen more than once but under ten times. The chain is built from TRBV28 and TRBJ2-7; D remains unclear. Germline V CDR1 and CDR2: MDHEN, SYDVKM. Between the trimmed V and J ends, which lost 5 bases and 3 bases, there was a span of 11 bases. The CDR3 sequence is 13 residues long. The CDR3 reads CASSDPNGYEQYF. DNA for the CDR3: TGTGCCAGCAGTGATCCCAACGGCTACGAGCAGTACTTC.

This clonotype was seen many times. The CDR3: CASSLEGGWTGIKSYEQYF. The CDR3 bases are TGTGCCAGCAGCTTAGAGGGTGGATGGACAGGGATTAAATCCTACGAGCAGTACTTC. The chain joins TRBV11-1 to TRBJ2-7; TRBD1 agrees at 8 bases. V trimming: 1 base; J trimming: 1 base; junction bases outside the gene matches: 15. CDR3 length: 19 residues. Germline V CDR1 and CDR2: SGHAT, FQDESV (reference sequence).

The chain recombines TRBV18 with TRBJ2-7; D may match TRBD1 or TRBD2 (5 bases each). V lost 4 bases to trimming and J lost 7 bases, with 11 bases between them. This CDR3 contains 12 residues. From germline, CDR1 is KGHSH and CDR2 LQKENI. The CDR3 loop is CASSRGSWEQYF. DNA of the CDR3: TGTGCCAGCTCACGGGGGAGCTGGGAGCAGTACTTC. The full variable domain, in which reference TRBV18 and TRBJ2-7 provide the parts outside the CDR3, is NAGVMQNPRHLVRRRGQEARLRCSPMKGHSHVYWYRQLPEEGLKFMVYLQKENIIDESGMPKERFSAEFPKEGPSILRIQQVVRGDSAAYFCASSRGSWEQYFGPGTRLTVT.

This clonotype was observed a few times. DNA for the CDR3: TGCGCCAGTAGACTAGCGGTCTGGGAGACCCAGTACTTC. Amino acid sequence: CASRLAVWETQYF. J is TRBJ2-5 and V is TRBV5-1; 9 positions agree with TRBD2. In germline, CDR1 is SGHRS, CDR2 YFSETQ. Trimming cost V 8 bases and J 5 bases; bases outside gene matches: 7. CDR3 length: 13 amino acids.

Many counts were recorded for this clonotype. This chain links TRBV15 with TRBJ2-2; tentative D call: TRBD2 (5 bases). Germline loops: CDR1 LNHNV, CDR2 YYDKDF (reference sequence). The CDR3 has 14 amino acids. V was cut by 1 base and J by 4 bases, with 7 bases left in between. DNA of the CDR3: TGTGCCACCAGCAGAGGGGAGAGCACCGGGGAGCTGTTTTTT. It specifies CATSRGESTGELFF. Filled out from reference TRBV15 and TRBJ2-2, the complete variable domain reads DAMVIQNPRYQVTQFGKPVTLSCSQTLNHNVMYWYQQKSSQAPKLLFHYYDKDFNNEADTPDNFQSRRPNTSFCFLDIRSPGLGDTAMYLCATSRGESTGELFFGEGSRLTVL.

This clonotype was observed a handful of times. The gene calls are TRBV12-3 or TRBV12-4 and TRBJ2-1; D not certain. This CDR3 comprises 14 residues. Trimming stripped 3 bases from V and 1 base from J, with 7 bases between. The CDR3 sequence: CASSLKRSYNEQFF. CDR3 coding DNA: TGTGCCAGCAGTTTGAAAAGATCCTACAATGAGCAGTTCTTC.

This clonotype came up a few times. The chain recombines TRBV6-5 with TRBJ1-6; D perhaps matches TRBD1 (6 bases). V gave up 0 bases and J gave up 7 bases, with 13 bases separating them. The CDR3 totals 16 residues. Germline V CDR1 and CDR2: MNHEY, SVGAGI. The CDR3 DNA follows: TGTGCCAGCAGTTACTCACAGGGCAGTGGAAATTCACCCCTCCACTTT. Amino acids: CASSYSQGSGNSPLHF.

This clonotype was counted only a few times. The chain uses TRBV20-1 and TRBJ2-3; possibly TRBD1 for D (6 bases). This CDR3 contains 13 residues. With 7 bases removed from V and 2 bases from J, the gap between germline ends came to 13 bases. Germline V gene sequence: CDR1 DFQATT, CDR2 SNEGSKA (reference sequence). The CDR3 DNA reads TGCAGTGAGGCGGACAGTCTCACAGATACGCAGTATTTT. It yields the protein CSEADSLTDTQYF.

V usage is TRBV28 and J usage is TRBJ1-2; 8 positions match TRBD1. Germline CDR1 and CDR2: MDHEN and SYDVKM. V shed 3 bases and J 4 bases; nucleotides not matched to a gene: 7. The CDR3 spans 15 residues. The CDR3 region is CASSFTGGGVYGYTF. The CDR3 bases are TGTGCCAGCAGTTTCACAGGGGGAGGGGTCTATGGCTACACCTTC.

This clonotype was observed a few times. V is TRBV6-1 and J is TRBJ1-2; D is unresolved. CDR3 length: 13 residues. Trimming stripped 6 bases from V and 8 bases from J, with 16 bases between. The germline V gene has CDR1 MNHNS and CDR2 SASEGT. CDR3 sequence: CASRPAGHQGYTF. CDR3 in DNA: TGTGCCAGCAGACCGGCCGGGCACCAAGGCTACACCTTC.

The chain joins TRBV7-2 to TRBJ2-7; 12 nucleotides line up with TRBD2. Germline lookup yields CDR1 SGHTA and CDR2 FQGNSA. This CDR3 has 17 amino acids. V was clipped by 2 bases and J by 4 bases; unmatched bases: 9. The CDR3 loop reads CASSLRTSGANPYEQYF. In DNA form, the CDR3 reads TGTGCCAGCAGCTTAAGGACTAGCGGGGCTAACCCTTACGAGCAGTACTTC.